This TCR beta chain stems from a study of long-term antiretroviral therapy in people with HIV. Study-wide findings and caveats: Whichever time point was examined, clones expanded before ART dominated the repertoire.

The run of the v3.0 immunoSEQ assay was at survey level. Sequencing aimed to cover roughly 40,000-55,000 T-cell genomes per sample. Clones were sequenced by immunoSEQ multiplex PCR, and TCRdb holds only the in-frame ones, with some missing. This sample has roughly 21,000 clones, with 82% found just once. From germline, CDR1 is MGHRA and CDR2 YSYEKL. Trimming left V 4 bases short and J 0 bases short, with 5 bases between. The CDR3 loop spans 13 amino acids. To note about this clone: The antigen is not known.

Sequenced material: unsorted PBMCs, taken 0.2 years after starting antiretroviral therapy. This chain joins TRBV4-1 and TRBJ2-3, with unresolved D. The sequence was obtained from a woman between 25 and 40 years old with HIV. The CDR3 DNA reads TGCGCCAGCAGCCGAGACAGCACAGATACGCAGTATTTT. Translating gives CASSRDSTDTQYF.